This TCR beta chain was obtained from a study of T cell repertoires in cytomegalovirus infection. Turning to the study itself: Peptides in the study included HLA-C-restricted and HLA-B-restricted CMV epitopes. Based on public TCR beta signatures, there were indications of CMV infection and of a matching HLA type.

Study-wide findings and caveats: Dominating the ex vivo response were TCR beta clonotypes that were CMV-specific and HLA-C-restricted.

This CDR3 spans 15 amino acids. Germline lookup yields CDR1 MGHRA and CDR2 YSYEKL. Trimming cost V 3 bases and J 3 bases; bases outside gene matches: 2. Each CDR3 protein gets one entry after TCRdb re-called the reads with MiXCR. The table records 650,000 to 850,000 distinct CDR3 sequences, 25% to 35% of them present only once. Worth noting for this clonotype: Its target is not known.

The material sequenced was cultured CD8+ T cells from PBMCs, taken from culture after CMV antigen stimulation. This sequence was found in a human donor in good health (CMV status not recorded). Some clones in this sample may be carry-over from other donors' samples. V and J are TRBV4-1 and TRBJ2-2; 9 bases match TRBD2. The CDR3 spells CASSHRLADTGELFF. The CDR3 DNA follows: TGCGCCAGCAGCCATCGACTAGCGGACACCGGGGAGCTGTTTTTT.